Following are 25 T cell receptor beta chains from one sample sequenced in a study of blood T cells in healthy people across ages. It was with a sample-barcoded 5' primer and a J-beta primer mix that a second PCR of about 7 to 12 cycles was run. From the 5' RACE reads, TCRdb called clonotypes with MiXCR, one entry per CDR3 protein. The data hold over 600,000 distinct CDR3 sequences, with around 50% observed a single time. Sequencing used blood. The receptor source for this set is a man aged 35 to 55 in good health.

The table lists this clonotype with many counts. The chain carries TRBV7-3 and TRBJ2-3; 8 nucleotides match TRBD1. This CDR3 is built from 14 residues. J was trimmed by 0 bases and V by 11 bases; bases with no gene match: 7. CDR1 and CDR2 from the germline V gene are SGHTA and FQGTGA. CDR3 residues: CAGPGTGSTDTQYF. For the CDR3, the DNA is TGTGCCGGTCCCGGGACAGGTAGCACAGATACGCAGTATTTT.

The rearrangement links TRBV9 to TRBJ1-2; 9 bases are a match to TRBD1. This CDR3 region has 14 residues. J gave up 4 bases and V 3 bases, and 4 bases lay outside the gene matches. Germline lookup yields CDR1 SGDLS and CDR2 YYNGEE. CDR3 coding DNA: TGTGCCAGCAGCGAGGGACAGGGTACCTATGGCTACACCTTC. It is translated as CASSEGQGTYGYTF. Full variable domain (remainder filled in from reference TRBV9 and TRBJ1-2): DSGVTQTPKHLITATGQRVTLRCSPRSGDLSVYWYQQSLDQGLQFLIQYYNGEERAKGNILERFSAQQFPDLHSELNLSSLELGDSALYFCASSEGQGTYGYTFGSGTRLTVV.

This clonotype has just one count. This rearrangement joins TRBV7-8 to TRBJ2-5, with a possible D match to TRBD2 (7 bases). Germline V gives CDR1 SGHVS, CDR2 FQNEAQ. The CDR3 runs to 16 residues. The V gene lost 1 base and the J gene lost 5 bases, with 17 bases spanning the gap. The CDR3 bases are TGTGCCAGCAGCTTAGGTTGGGCGGGGGCGGGGGAGACCCAGTACTTC. This translates into CASSLGWAGAGETQYF. Full variable domain (remainder filled in from reference TRBV7-8 and TRBJ2-5): GAGVSQSPRYKVAKRGQDVALRCDPISGHVSLFWYQQALGQGPEFLTYFQNEAQLDKSGLPSDRFFAERPEGSVSTLKIQRTQQEDSAVYLCASSLGWAGAGETQYFGPGTRLLVL.

V gene TRBV10-3 combines with J gene TRBJ2-1, with 10 nucleotides matching TRBD2. The germline V gene encodes CDR1 ENHRY and CDR2 SYGVKD. The trim removed 6 bases at V and 9 bases at J, leaving 8 bases unmatched. This CDR3 has 14 residues. CDR3 loop: CAISINLAGVEQFF. The CDR3 DNA reads as TGTGCCATCAGCATAAACCTAGCGGGAGTTGAGCAGTTCTTC.

In this sample, this clonotype turned up once. CDR3 nucleotide sequence: TGTGCCAGCAGCTTCGCGGGACTATCCCTCGATGAGCAGTACTTC. Translated, it gives CASSFAGLSLDEQYF. The genes are TRBV7-2 and TRBJ2-5; 7 nucleotides line up with TRBD2. The trim removed 3 bases at V and 11 bases at J, leaving 15 bases unmatched. Germline loops: CDR1 SGHTA, CDR2 FQGNSA. There are 15 residues in the CDR3.

This clonotype is a singleton in its sample. CDR3 nucleotide sequence: TGCGCCAGCAGCCAAGATTCCGGGACAGCTTTAGCCTACGAGCAGTACTTC. Protein sequence: CASSQDSGTALAYEQYF. V and J are TRBV4-3 and TRBJ2-4, with 7 bases matching TRBD1. The J call may be in error: the DNA end matches TRBJ2-7 better. The CDR3 has 17 amino acids. Looked up from germline, CDR1 is LGHNA and CDR2 is YSLEER.

This clonotype was observed a few times. A much larger clone differs by one base, so this may be a read error. The V call is TRBV6-1, the J call TRBJ2-1; D not resolved. The CDR3 has 14 amino acids. The V end lost 2 bases, the J end lost 13 bases, and 18 bases lay between the germline ends. CDR1 is MNHNS, CDR2 SASEGT, per germline. For the CDR3, the DNA is TGTGCCAGCAGTGAATACGGAGCCCAAGAGACCCAGTTCTTC. Translated: CASSEYGAQETQFF.

The V call is TRBV27, the J call TRBJ2-5, with 8 bases aligning to TRBD1. This CDR3 has 16 amino acids. In germline, CDR1 is MNHEY, CDR2 SMNVEV (reference sequence). J gave up 0 bases and V 0 bases, and 3 bases lay outside the gene matches. In DNA, the CDR3 is TGTGCCAGCAGTTTATCCGGGACAGGAAACCAAGAGACCCAGTACTTC. Translation: CASSLSGTGNQETQYF.

The genes are TRBV3-1 and TRBJ1-2; 9 nucleotides agree with TRBD1. Trimming at V came to 4 bases and at J to 7 bases, leaving 13 bases not matched to a gene. The CDR3 length is 16 residues. From germline, CDR1 is LGHDT and CDR2 YNNKEL (reference sequence). The chain's CDR3 is CASSLGQGPTAGGYTF. In DNA, the CDR3 is TGTGCCAGCAGCCTGGGACAGGGCCCTACCGCGGGTGGCTACACCTTC.

The V gene is TRBV29-1, the J gene TRBJ1-1; unclear D gene. The CDR3 has 11 amino acids. Looked up from germline, CDR1 is SQVTM and CDR2 is ANQGSEA. V lost 3 bases to trimming and J lost 5 bases, with 7 bases between them. The CDR3 DNA sequence: TGCAGCGTTGATGTGTTTACTGAAGCTTTCTTT. This translates into CSVDVFTEAFF.

The V and J genes are TRBV29-1 and TRBJ2-5; 13 positions agree with TRBD2. This CDR3 region has 17 residues. V gave up 4 bases and J gave up 4 bases; unmatched junction bases: 12. Per the germline V gene, CDR1 is SQVTM and CDR2 is ANQGSEA. Here the CDR3 DNA reads TGCAGCGTTGGTGGGCTAATGGGACTAGCGGGAACAGAGACCCAGTACTTC. Residues: CSVGGLMGLAGTETQYF.

The gene calls are TRBV5-1 and TRBJ1-1, with 9 bases lining up with TRBD1. V trimming: 4 bases; J trimming: 5 bases; junction bases outside the gene matches: 12. CDR1 and CDR2 (germline): SGHRS, YFSETQ. This CDR3 spans 16 amino acids. This chain's CDR3 is CASSTGQGPGQTEAFF. The CDR3 nucleotides are TGCGCCAGCAGCACTGGACAGGGGCCAGGTCAGACTGAAGCTTTCTTT.

V usage is TRBV29-1 and J usage is TRBJ1-1; D gene unclear. Trimming cost V 6 bases and J 4 bases, with 9 bases left between them. CDR1 is SQVTM and CDR2 is ANQGSEA in the germline V gene. The CDR3 extends over 11 amino acids. Here the CDR3 DNA reads TGCAGCGTCCACGTGGGCACTGAAGCTTTCTTT. It yields the protein CSVHVGTEAFF.

As DNA, the CDR3 is TGTGCCAGCAGTGAAGACAGGGGGCCCACTAGCACAGATACGCAGTATTTT. This translates into CASSEDRGPTSTDTQYF. The V gene is TRBV6-1, the J gene TRBJ2-3, with TRBD1 matching 9 bases. Germline values: CDR1 MNHNS, CDR2 SASEGT. CDR3 length equals 17 residues. Losses at the gene ends were 1 base for V and 0 bases for J; bases not matched to a gene: 5.

This sequence joins TRBV9 and TRBJ2-3; TRBD1 or TRBD2 may be the D gene (5 bases each). The CDR3 length is 14 residues. V was cut by 7 bases and J by 2 bases, with 14 bases left in between. Germline CDR1 is SGDLS and CDR2 is YYNGEE. CDR3 in DNA: TGTGCCAGCGGAAGGGGACGCAACACAGATACGCAGTATTTT. It translates to CASGRGRNTDTQYF.

The V gene is TRBV24-1, the J gene TRBJ2-6; a weak D match, TRBD1 (5 bases). Germline CDR1 and CDR2: KGHDR and SFDVKD. Trimming pared 5 bases from V and 4 bases from J, leaving 20 bases between. The CDR3 sequence is 18 residues long. DNA for the CDR3: TGTGCCACCAGTGTCGCCGGCAAGGGGCGCGCCGGGGCCAACGTCCTGACTTTC. Its translation: CATSVAGKGRAGANVLTF.

This clonotype was seen just once. The rearrangement uses TRBV11-1 and TRBJ1-2; D call uncertain. Trimming removed 4 bases at V and 8 bases at J, with 14 bases between. Germline assignment: CDR1 SGHAT and CDR2 FQDESV (reference sequence). This CDR3 region has 13 residues. Written as DNA, the CDR3 is TGTGCCAGCAGCTCGGGAGGTTCCGGAGGCTACACCTTC. As protein: CASSSGGSGGYTF.

This chain connects TRBV7-9 to TRBJ2-7; TRBD2 might be the D (6 bases). The ends were cut back, 5 bases at V and 2 bases at J, with 19 bases in the middle. Germline lookup yields CDR1 SEHNR and CDR2 FQNEAQ (reference sequence). This CDR3 has 16 amino acids. Here the CDR3 DNA reads TGTGCCAGCAGCCTTAGGGAGCTCAGCGGGCCCTACGAGCAGTACTTC. Translation gives CASSLRELSGPYEQYF.

This clonotype came up a few times. The chain carries TRBV6-6 and TRBJ2-6; D is unclear. Trimming shortened V by 0 bases and J by 3 bases, and 6 bases separated the two germline ends. CDR3 length: 15 residues. CDR1 MNHNY and CDR2 SVGAGI come from the germline V gene (reference sequence). The CDR3 protein is CASSYSRFGANVLTF. The CDR3 coding sequence is TGTGCCAGCAGTTACTCCAGATTTGGGGCCAACGTCCTGACTTTC.

In regard to this clonotype: The junction departs from germline at one end; a sequencing error may be responsible. This chain joins TRBV14 and TRBJ1-1; maybe TRBD1 (6 bases). Germline-derived CDR1 and CDR2 are SGHDN and FVKESK. CDR3 length equals 12 residues. The CDR3 DNA reads as TGTTCCAGCAGGGGAGGGGGCACTGAAGCTTTCTTT. It is translated as CSSRGGGTEAFF.

Turning to this clonotype: Mismatch with germline at one junction end may stem from a read error. V gene TRBV20-1 combines with J gene TRBJ2-4; 9 nucleotides align to TRBD1. Germline CDR1 is DFQATT and CDR2 is SNEGSKA (reference sequence). The CDR3 length is 13 residues. The CDR3 reads CSAPPDRGNVQYF. The CDR3 nucleotides read TGCAGTGCTCCCCCGGACAGGGGAAACGTTCAGTACTTC.

The chain recombines TRBV5-1 with TRBJ2-3, with TRBD2 identical over 13 bases. This CDR3 contains 16 residues. Germline loops: CDR1 SGHRS, CDR2 YFSETQ. V lost 4 bases and J lost 2; bases outside the gene matches: 4. The CDR3 DNA reads TGCGCCAGCAGCGAGGGACTAGCGGGACACACAGATACGCAGTATTTT. This codes for CASSEGLAGHTDTQYF.

Many counts were recorded for this clonotype. V is TRBV5-6 and J is TRBJ2-3, with 8 bases aligning to TRBD2. CDR3 size: 16 residues. Germline trimming cut 4 bases from V and 7 bases from J; bases unmatched to any gene: 14. The germline CDR1 and CDR2 sequences are SGHDT and YYEEEE. CDR3 loop: CASSLGLAVRAYTQYF. CDR3 DNA: TGTGCCAGCAGCCTCGGACTAGCAGTAAGAGCTTATACGCAGTATTTT.

This clonotype was seen once. The rearrangement links TRBV20-1 to TRBJ2-1; no clear D. The CDR3 length is 14 residues. Germline V gene sequence: CDR1 DFQATT, CDR2 SNEGSKA (reference sequence). Deletions cut 2 bases from V and 9 bases from J, with 17 bases between. The CDR3: CSARTAAAWGEQFF. Here the CDR3 DNA reads TGCAGTGCTAGAACCGCCGCGGCCTGGGGTGAGCAGTTCTTC.

This clonotype was recorded once. This chain uses TRBV29-1 with TRBJ1-4; 8 bases are shared with TRBD1. V dropped 6 bases and J dropped 4; count of bases not matched to a gene: 13. This CDR3 contains 16 residues. CDR1 is SQVTM, CDR2 ANQGSEA, per germline. CDR3: CSVRGTGQASNEKLFF. In DNA form, the CDR3 reads TGCAGCGTACGCGGAACGGGACAGGCGAGTAATGAAAAACTGTTTTTT.